This T cell receptor (beta chain) is drawn from a study of spatial heterogeneity in lung cancer. Overall study findings and caveats: Tumor mutation counts were tracked by expanded intratumoral alpha and beta TCR counts.

This clonotype is judged medium-sized. Its specificity is unknown. A single record per CDR3 protein comes from TCRdb applying MiXCR to the 5' RACE reads. The table has about 11,000 distinct CDR3 sequences, about 5.2% seen once. Trimming took 3 bases from V and 2 from J, leaving 7 bases between them. The germline V gene encodes CDR1 MNHEY and CDR2 SMNVEV (reference sequence). The CDR3 is 13 residues long. Stated time point: sample taken at primary tumor resection. Sequencing was performed on whole RNA extracted from tumor and nontumor lung tissue, or from frozen PBMC, and the material was left unsorted.

The sequenced sample was lung tumor tissue, obtained at surgery. V gene TRBV27 combines with J gene TRBJ2-5, with D unclear. The TCR was taken from a male donor with early-stage non-small cell lung cancer. The CDR3, as DNA: TGTGCCAGCAGTTTGAGGCGGCAAGAGACCCAGTACTTC. Its translation: CASSLRRQETQYF.